The subject of this entry is one TCR beta chain. This sample is part of a study of T cell changes during pregnancy in multiple sclerosis. Data came from immunoSEQ multiplex PCR; TCRdb stores just in-frame clones and leaves some out. In the table there are tens of thousands of clones, 88% of which are singletons. V shed 4 bases and J shed 3 bases, with 16 bases lying between them. This CDR3 contains 16 residues. The V gene's germline CDR1 is SGHAT and CDR2 FQNNGV. The rearrangement links TRBV11-2 to TRBJ2-1; tentatively, D is TRBD1 (7 bases). This TCR was recovered from a female donor with multiple sclerosis, enrolled in a pregnancy study. The sequencing here drew on peripheral blood, taken in the first trimester of pregnancy. The CDR3 nucleotides read TGTGCCAGCAGCTCAGTCGCAGGGGGGTACTACAATGAGCAGTTCTTC. Protein product: CASSSVAGGYYNEQFF.